One and the same sample provided the 13 T cell receptor beta chains below, sequenced in a study of T cells in Graves' hyperthyroidism and ophthalmopathy (dated by TCRdb to about 2019). The library was generated by multiplex PCR. Instrument on record: Illumina HiSeq 2000. The TCR beta CDR3 regions were amplified from RNA transcripts. A first-round RT-PCR of the TCR CDR3 used the HTBI primer set with the Qiagen OneStep RT-PCR kit. TCRdb itself trimmed the public reads at Q25 with fastp, ran MiXCR and retained productive beta chains. Rows are combined by CDR3 protein, so each entry shows the most common genes and DNA. The sample table holds about 300,000 distinct CDR3 sequences, of which roughly 13% were seen once. In total, the top ten clones hold roughly 7.9% of the sample. Source material: blood. The receptors derive from a woman aged 40 to 55 with Graves' hyperthyroidism.

The sample holds many counts of this clonotype. The chain is built from TRBV27 and TRBJ2-5; tentative D call: TRBD2 (6 bases). The V end lost 4 bases, the J end lost 9 bases, and 18 bases lay between the germline ends. The CDR3 totals 14 residues. Germline V lookup: CDR1 MNHEY, CDR2 SMNVEV (reference sequence). Written as DNA, the CDR3 is TGTGCCAGCAGTTCCCGGCGGGGTGCTGAGGCCCAGTACTTC. This gives the protein CASSSRRGAEAQYF.

In regard to this clonotype: A much larger clone lies one base from this, so it may be a read error. This chain uses TRBV24-1 with TRBJ2-1, with 8 bases aligning to TRBD1. Germline lookup yields CDR1 KGHDR and CDR2 SFDVKD. The CDR3 contains 15 residues. With 3 bases clipped from V and 2 bases from J, the junction kept 2 bases outside the gene matches. CDR3 in amino acids: CATSDRDRTYNEQFF. The DNA of the CDR3 is TGTGCCACCAGTGATAGGGACAGGACCTACAATGAGCAGTTCTTC.

This clonotype was detected many times. The V and J genes are TRBV20-1 and TRBJ2-7, with 7 positions matching TRBD2. The junction had 5 bases not matched to a gene; V was cut back by 4 bases and J by 5 bases. The CDR3 covers 12 residues. CDR1 DFQATT and CDR2 SNEGSKA come from the germline V gene (reference sequence). Written as DNA, the CDR3 is TGCAGTGCTATAAGCGGGACCCACGAGCAGTACTTC. Amino acids: CSAISGTHEQYF.

This clonotype has ten or more counts. The CDR3 DNA sequence: TGTGCCAGCTCACCATGGGACTTCGGGAACACTGAAGCTTTCTTT. Residues: CASSPWDFGNTEAFF. The J gene is TRBJ1-1, the V gene TRBV18; TRBD1 might be the D (5 bases). From germline, CDR1 is KGHSH and CDR2 LQKENI. V lost 2 bases, J lost 1 base, and 11 bases lay in between. The CDR3 has 15 amino acids.

This clonotype was observed many times. The chain has TRBV7-2 and TRBJ1-1; D is undetermined. Per the germline V gene, CDR1 is SGHTA and CDR2 is FQGNSA. The germline V and J ends were trimmed by 5 bases and 0 bases, with 10 bases remaining between them. The CDR3 length is 14 residues. The CDR3, as DNA: TGTGCCAGCAGCCCTGGACTGATGAACACTGAAGCTTTCTTT. This gives the protein CASSPGLMNTEAFF.

Of note for this clonotype: The germline gene is not matched at one end of the junction; a read error may be the cause. This chain uses TRBV6-1 with TRBJ2-2; possibly TRBD2 for D (5 bases). This CDR3 has 15 amino acids. Germline V CDR1 and CDR2: MNHNS, SASEGT. The CDR3: CASSRKRSNTGELSF. The CDR3 nucleotides are TGTGCCAGCAGTCGAAAGCGGTCGAACACCGGGGAGCTGTCTTTT.

This clonotype was detected ten times or more. The chain combines TRBV2 with TRBJ1-5; 10 bases agree with TRBD1. The CDR3 runs 14 residues. V lost 6 bases to trimming and J lost 6 bases; unmatched junction nucleotides: 5. Germline V CDR1 and CDR2: SNHLY, FYNNEI. CDR3 sequence reads: CASRDRGTGQPQHF. The CDR3 coding sequence is TGTGCCAGCAGGGACAGGGGGACGGGTCAGCCCCAGCATTTT.

The chain employs TRBV7-2 and TRBJ1-3; D is unclear. The germline gives CDR1 SGHTA, CDR2 FQGNSA. The CDR3 runs to 12 residues. V shed 6 bases and J shed 2 bases, with 5 bases lying between them. The CDR3 here is CASSRPGNTIYF. As DNA, the CDR3 is TGTGCCAGCAGTCGACCTGGAAACACCATATATTTT.

This clonotype was counted many times. V is TRBV15 and J is TRBJ1-2; perhaps TRBD1 as D (6 bases). The CDR3 has 14 residues. Between the trimmed V and J ends, which lost 5 bases and 2 bases, there was a span of 12 bases. The germline CDR1 and CDR2 sequences are LNHNV and YYDKDF (reference sequence). The CDR3 nucleotides are TGTGCCACCAGCGAAGGGGGGCTCAACTATGGCTACACCTTC. It translates to CATSEGGLNYGYTF. Full variable domain (remainder filled in from reference TRBV15 and TRBJ1-2): DAMVIQNPRYQVTQFGKPVTLSCSQTLNHNVMYWYQQKSSQAPKLLFHYYDKDFNNEADTPDNFQSRRPNTSFCFLDIRSPGLGDTAMYLCATSEGGLNYGYTFGSGTRLTVV.

This clonotype was counted between two and nine times. The chain is built from TRBV15 and TRBJ1-4, with D possibly TRBD1 on 6 matching bases. Germline V gives CDR1 LNHNV, CDR2 YYDKDF (reference sequence). Trimming took off 11 bases at V and 4 bases at J, with 14 bases between the two ends. The CDR3 covers 13 residues. CDR3 DNA sequence: TGTGCCCACGGGGGGCGAAATAATGAAAAACTGTTTTTT. Translation gives CAHGGRNNEKLFF.

This clonotype was recorded many times. The chain joins TRBV28 to TRBJ2-7; 14 nucleotides align to TRBD2. Per germline, CDR1 MDHEN and CDR2 SYDVKM. This CDR3 has 16 residues. Trimming took 6 bases from V and 0 from J; bases not matched to a gene: 4. For the CDR3, the DNA is TGTGCCAGCAGCCCGACTAGCGGGAGGGCCTCCTACGAGCAGTACTTC. Its protein product is CASSPTSGRASYEQYF. The variable domain in full, with the rest retrieved from reference TRBV28 and TRBJ2-7, is DVKVTQSSRYLVKRTGEKVFLECVQDMDHENMFWYRQDPGLGLRLIYFSYDVKMKEKGDIPEGYSVSREKKERFSLILESASTNQTSMYLCASSPTSGRASYEQYFGPGTRLTVT.

Ten or more counts support this clonotype. V gene TRBV28 combines with J gene TRBJ2-7; 8 bases map to TRBD1. V lost 5 bases, J lost 1 base, and 10 bases stayed unmatched. The CDR3 length is 16 residues. Germline V gene sequence: CDR1 MDHEN, CDR2 SYDVKM. This chain's CDR3 is CASSPTPGQASYEQYF. In DNA form, the CDR3 reads TGTGCCAGCAGTCCTACACCGGGACAGGCATCCTACGAGCAGTACTTC.

This clonotype was recorded many times. The chain couples TRBV11-2 to TRBJ2-1; D may match TRBD1 or TRBD2 (5 bases each). Germline values: CDR1 SGHAT, CDR2 FQNNGV. Trimming left V 0 bases short and J 4 bases short, with 10 bases between. The CDR3 spans 15 residues. CDR3 coding DNA: TGTGCCAGCAGCTTAGAGGGGGTTCCATACAATGAGCAGTTCTTC. This gives the protein CASSLEGVPYNEQFF.